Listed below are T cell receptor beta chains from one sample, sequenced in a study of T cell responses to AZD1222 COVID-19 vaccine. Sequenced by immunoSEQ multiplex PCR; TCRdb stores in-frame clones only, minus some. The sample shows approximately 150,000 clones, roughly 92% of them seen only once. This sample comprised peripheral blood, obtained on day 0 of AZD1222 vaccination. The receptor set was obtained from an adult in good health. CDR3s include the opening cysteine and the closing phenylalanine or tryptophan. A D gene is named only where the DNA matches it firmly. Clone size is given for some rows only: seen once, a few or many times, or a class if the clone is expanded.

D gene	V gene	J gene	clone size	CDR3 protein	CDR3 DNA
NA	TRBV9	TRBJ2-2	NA	CASSVALAQNTGELFF	TGTGCCAGCAGCGTAGCCCTGGCCCAGAACACCGGGGAGCTGTTTTTT
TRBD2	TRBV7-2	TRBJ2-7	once	CASSLPRLAGARRLDEQYF	TGTGCCAGCAGCTTACCCAGACTAGCGGGAGCTCGTCGTTTGGACGAGCAGTACTTC
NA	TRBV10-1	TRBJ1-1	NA	CASSESFGGLAEAFF	TGCGCCAGCAGTGAGTCGTTTGGGGGGCTCGCTGAAGCTTTCTTT
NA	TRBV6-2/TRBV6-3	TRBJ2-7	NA	CASSYSRRSDYEQYF	TGTGCCAGCAGTTACTCGAGACGAAGCGACTACGAGCAGTACTTC
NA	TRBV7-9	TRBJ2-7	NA	CASSLATYEQYF	TGTGCCAGCAGCTTAGCGACCTACGAGCAGTACTTC
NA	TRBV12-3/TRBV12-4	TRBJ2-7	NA	CASSLRISYEQYF	TGTGCCAGCAGTTTAAGGATAAGCTACGAGCAGTACTTC
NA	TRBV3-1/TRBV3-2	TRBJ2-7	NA	CASSQDGAGRRQYF	TGTGCCAGCAGCCAAGATGGGGCAGGCCGAAGGCAGTACTTC
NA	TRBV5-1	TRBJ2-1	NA	CASSLRGTPYNEQFF	TGCGCCAGCAGCTTGAGGGGCACCCCCTACAATGAGCAGTTCTTC
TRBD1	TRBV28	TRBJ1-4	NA	CASRPTGTGLRKLFF	TGTGCCAGCAGACCCACCGGGACAGGGTTGCGAAAACTGTTTTTT
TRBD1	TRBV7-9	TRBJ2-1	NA	CASSLGVRGPFF	TGTGCCAGCAGCTTAGGAGTCAGGGGGCCGTTCTTC
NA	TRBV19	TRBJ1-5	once	CASSPRDNPLATSNQPQHF	TGTGCCAGTAGTCCGCGGGACAATCCTCTGGCGACTAGCAATCAGCCCCAGCATTTT
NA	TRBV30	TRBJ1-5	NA	CAWSGASNQPQHF	TGTGCCTGGAGTGGGGCTAGCAATCAGCCCCAGCATTTT
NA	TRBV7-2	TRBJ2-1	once	CASSLSRVYEQFF	TGTGCCAGCAGCTTAAGTAGGGTGTATGAGCAGTTCTTC
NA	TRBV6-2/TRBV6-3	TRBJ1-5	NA	CASSSHNRVGGNQPQHF	TGTGCCAGCAGTAGCCATAACAGGGTCGGAGGCAATCAGCCCCAGCATTTT
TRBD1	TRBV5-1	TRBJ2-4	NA	CASSGTGAQNIQYF	TGCGCCAGCAGCGGGACAGGGGCCCAAAACATTCAGTACTTC
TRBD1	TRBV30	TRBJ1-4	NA	CAWSAETGRREKLFF	TGTGCCTGGAGTGCCGAGACAGGGAGACGGGAAAAACTGTTTTTT
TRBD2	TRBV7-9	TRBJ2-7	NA	CASSQTSGKKAYEQYF	TGTGCCAGCAGCCAAACTAGCGGGAAAAAAGCCTACGAGCAGTACTTC
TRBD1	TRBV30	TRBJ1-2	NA	CAWRGIRTGGPNYGYTF	TGTGCCTGGAGAGGAATCAGGACAGGGGGCCCCAACTATGGCTACACCTTC
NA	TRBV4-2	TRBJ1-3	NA	CASSQEEGDPGNTIYF	TGTGCCAGCAGCCAAGAGGAGGGTGACCCTGGAAACACCATATATTTT
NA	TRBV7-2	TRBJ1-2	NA	CASSPRTAPNGYTF	TGTGCCAGCAGCCCCAGGACAGCACCGAATGGCTACACCTTC
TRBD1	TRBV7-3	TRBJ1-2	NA	CASSSPGTGRDGYTF	TGTGCCAGCAGCTCACCCGGGACAGGGAGAGATGGCTACACCTTC
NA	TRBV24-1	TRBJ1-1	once	CATSDRGDPMNTEAFF	TGTGCCACCAGTGACCGGGGGGACCCAATGAACACTGAAGCTTTCTTT
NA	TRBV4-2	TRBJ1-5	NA	CASSQGQNQPQHF	TGTGCCAGCAGCCAGGGACAAAATCAGCCCCAGCATTTT
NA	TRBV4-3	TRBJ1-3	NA	CASSQEMGTGNTIYF	TGCGCCAGCAGCCAAGAGATGGGAACCGGAAACACCATATATTTT
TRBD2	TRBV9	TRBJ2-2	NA	CASSGTAGVTRAGELFF	TGTGCCAGCAGCGGGACTGCGGGGGTTACCCGGGCCGGGGAGCTGTTTTTT
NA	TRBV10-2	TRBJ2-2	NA	CASSGIWPGELFF	TGCGCCAGCTCGGGGATTTGGCCCGGGGAGCTGTTTTTT
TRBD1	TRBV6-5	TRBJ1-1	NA	CASSYGTGGTEAFF	TGTGCCAGCAGTTACGGGACAGGGGGCACTGAAGCTTTCTTT
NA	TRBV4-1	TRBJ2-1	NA	CASSQGALRGFNEQFF	TGCGCCAGCAGCCAAGGGGCCCTCCGGGGGTTCAATGAGCAGTTCTTC
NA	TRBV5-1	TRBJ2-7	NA	CASSLNPLGSDYEQYF	TGCGCCAGCAGCTTGAACCCTCTAGGTAGCGACTACGAGCAGTACTTC
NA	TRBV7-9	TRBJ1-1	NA	CASSLDTEAFF	TGTGCCAGCAGCTTAGACACTGAAGCTTTCTTT
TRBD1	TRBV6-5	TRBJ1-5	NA	CASSSSGTGEGQPQHF	TGTGCCAGCAGTTCGTCCGGGACAGGGGAAGGTCAGCCCCAGCATTTT
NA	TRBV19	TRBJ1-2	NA	CASSITLRGGYGYTF	TGTGCCAGTAGTATCACACTAAGGGGAGGCTATGGCTACACCTTC
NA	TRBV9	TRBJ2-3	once	CASSEEGDTQYF	TGTGCCAGCAGCGAAGAGGGAGATACGCAGTATTTT
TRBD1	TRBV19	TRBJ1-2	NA	CASKVRGQDGYTF	TGTGCCAGTAAAGTAAGGGGGCAGGATGGCTACACCTTC
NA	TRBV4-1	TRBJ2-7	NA	CASSQGVASYEQYF	TGCGCCAGCAGCCAAGGCGTGGCATCCTACGAGCAGTACTTC
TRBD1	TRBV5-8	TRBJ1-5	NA	CASRITGGEPQHF	TGTGCCAGCAGGATTACAGGGGGCGAGCCCCAGCATTTT
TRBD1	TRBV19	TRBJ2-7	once	CASTTGQGSAYEQYF	TGTGCCAGTACCACTGGACAGGGGTCAGCCTACGAGCAGTACTTC
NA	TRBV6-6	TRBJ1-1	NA	CASSARGGGGNTEAFF	TGTGCCAGCAGCGCCAGGGGAGGTGGTGGTAACACTGAAGCTTTCTTT
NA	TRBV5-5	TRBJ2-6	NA	CASSPLAGPGANVLTF	TGTGCCAGCAGCCCCCTGGCGGGGCCTGGGGCCAACGTCCTGACTTTC
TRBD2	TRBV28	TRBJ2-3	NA	CASSFFGLAVREYESTQYF	TGTGCCAGCAGTTTTTTCGGACTAGCTGTTCGAGAGTACGAGAGTACGCAGTATTTT
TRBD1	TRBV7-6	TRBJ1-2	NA	CASSYTGGEGYTF	TGTGCCAGCAGCTACACAGGGGGCGAGGGCTACACCTTC
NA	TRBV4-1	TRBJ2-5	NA	CASSQGPGYQETQYF	TGCGCCAGCAGCCAGGGTCCGGGGTACCAAGAGACCCAGTACTTC
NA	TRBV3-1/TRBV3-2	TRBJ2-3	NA	CASSQPQGTDTQYF	TGTGCCAGCAGCCAGCCCCAGGGCACAGATACGCAGTATTTT
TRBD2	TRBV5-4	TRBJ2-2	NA	CASSLPGLSTGELFF	TGTGCCAGCAGCTTACCGGGACTATCCACCGGGGAGCTGTTTTTT
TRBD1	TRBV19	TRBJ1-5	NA	CASSIHTGELNQPQHF	TGTGCCAGTAGTATTCACACAGGGGAACTAAATCAGCCCCAGCATTTT
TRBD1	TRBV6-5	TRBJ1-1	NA	CASSYGTDHTEAFF	TGTGCCAGCAGTTACGGGACAGACCACACTGAAGCTTTCTTT